Shown below are 3 T cell receptor beta chains from a single sample sequenced in a study of blood T cell dynamics during melanoma immunotherapy (dated by TCRdb to 2019 to 2021). Sample time point, as interpreted from the label and publication: pre-treatment baseline. Library creation used the immunoSEQ multiplex PCR assay. Here the immuneACCESS table is served through TCRdb, limited to in-frame sequences with V and J called. Missing clones are a known gap in these copies; in checked studies unresolved V genes cover under half, and the rest lacks a known reason. In all, the sample holds 6,000 to 8,500 clones, and around 80% of those were seen once. Under 30% of the sample rests with the top ten. Sequences were derived from blood, sampled from a patient treated with checkpoint blockade. The source of these receptors is a human donor with melanoma.

This chain uses TRBV10-3 with TRBJ2-3; no firm D call. The V gene lost 8 bases and the J gene lost 6 bases, with 12 bases spanning the gap. Per germline, CDR1 ENHRY and CDR2 SYGVKD. The CDR3 spans 12 residues. As DNA, the CDR3 is TGTGCCATCGGGTCTGCACAGGATACGCAGTATTTT. The encoded protein is CAIGSAQDTQYF.

The CDR3 reads CASSLYSTDTQYF. The CDR3 region has the DNA TGTGCCAGCAGCTTATATTCGACGGATACGCAGTATTTT. This chain connects TRBV7-8 to TRBJ2-3, with D unresolved. Germline loops: CDR1 SGHVS, CDR2 FQNEAQ. The V end was cut by 2 bases, the J end by 6 bases, with 9 bases between. The CDR3 is 13 amino acids.

In its sample, this clone was seen once. The rearrangement joins TRBV29-1 to TRBJ2-5, with 11 bases aligning to TRBD2. CDR3 size: 14 residues. Germline CDR1 SQVTM, CDR2 ANQGSEA. The V and J ends lost 4 bases and 4 bases, in that order; junction bases with no gene match: 5. Here the CDR3 DNA reads TGCAGCGTTGGTGGTCTAGCGGGAGGAGAGACCCAGTACTTC. This translates into CSVGGLAGGETQYF.